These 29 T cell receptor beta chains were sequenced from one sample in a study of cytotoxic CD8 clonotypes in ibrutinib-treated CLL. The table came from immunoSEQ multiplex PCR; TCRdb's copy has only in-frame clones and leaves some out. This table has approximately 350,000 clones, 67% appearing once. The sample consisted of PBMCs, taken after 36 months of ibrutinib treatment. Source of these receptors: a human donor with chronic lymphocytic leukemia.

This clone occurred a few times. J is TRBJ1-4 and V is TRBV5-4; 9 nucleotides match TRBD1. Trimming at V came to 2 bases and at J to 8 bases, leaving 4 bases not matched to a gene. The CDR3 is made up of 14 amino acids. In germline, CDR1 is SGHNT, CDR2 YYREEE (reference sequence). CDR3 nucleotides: TGTGCCAGCAGCTTAGGACAGGGGCAGGAAAAACTGTTTTTT. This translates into CASSLGQGQEKLFF.

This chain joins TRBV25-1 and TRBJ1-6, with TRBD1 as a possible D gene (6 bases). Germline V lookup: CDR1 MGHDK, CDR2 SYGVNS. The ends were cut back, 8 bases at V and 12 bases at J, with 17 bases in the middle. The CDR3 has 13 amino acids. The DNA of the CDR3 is TGTGCCAGCCAGACAGGATCTCTTTTACCCCTCCACTTT. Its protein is CASQTGSLLPLHF.

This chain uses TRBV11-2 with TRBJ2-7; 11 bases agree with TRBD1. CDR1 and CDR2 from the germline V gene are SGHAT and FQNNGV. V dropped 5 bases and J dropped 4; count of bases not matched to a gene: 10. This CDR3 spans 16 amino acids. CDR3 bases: TGTGCCAGCAGCCGCCCGGGACAGGGGGGGTTGTACGAGCAGTACTTC. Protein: CASSRPGQGGLYEQYF.

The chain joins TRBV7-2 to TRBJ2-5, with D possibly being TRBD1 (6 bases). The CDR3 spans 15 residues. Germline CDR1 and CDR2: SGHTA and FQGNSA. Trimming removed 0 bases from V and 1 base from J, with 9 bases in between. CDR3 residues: CASSLAWTAQETQYF. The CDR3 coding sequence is TGTGCCAGCAGCTTAGCCTGGACAGCCCAAGAGACCCAGTACTTC.

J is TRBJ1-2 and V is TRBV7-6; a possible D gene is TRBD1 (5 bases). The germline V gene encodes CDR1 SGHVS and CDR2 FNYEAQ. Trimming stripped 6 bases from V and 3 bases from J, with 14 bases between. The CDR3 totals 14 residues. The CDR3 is CASRGRGEDYGYTF. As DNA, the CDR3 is TGTGCCAGCAGGGGGCGGGGCGAGGACTATGGCTACACCTTC. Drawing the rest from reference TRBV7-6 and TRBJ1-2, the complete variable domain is GAGVSQSPRYKVTKRGQDVALRCDPISGHVSLYWYRQALGQGPEFLTYFNYEAQQDKSGLPNDRFSAERPEGSISTLTIQRTEQRDSAMYRCASRGRGEDYGYTFGSGTRLTVV.

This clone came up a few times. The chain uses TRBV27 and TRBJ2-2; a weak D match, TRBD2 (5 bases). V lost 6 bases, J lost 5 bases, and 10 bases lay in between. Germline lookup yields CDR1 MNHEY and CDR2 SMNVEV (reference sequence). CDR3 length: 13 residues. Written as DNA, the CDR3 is TGTGCCAGCAGACAACGGGGAACCGGGGAGCTGTTTTTT. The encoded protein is CASRQRGTGELFF.

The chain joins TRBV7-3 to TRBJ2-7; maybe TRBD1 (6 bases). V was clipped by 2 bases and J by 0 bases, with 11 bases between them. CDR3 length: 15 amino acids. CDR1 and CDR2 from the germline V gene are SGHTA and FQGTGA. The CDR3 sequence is CASSLRPGASYEQYF. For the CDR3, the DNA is TGTGCCAGCAGCTTACGCCCAGGGGCCTCCTACGAGCAGTACTTC.

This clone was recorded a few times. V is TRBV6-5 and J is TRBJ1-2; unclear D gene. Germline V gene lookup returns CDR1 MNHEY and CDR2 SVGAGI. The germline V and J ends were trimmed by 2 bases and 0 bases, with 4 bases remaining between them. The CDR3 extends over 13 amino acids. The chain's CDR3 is CASSYRTNYGYTF. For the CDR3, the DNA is TGTGCCAGCAGTTACCGGACTAACTATGGCTACACCTTC.

The CDR3 DNA follows: TGTGCCAGCAGTTGGGAAGCGGGGGGAGAGACCCAGTACTTC. Amino acid sequence: CASSWEAGGETQYF. This chain links TRBV6-1 with TRBJ2-5; 9 bases map to TRBD2. After removal of 5 bases from V and 4 bases from J, the junction contained 5 bases not matched to a gene. The CDR3 runs 14 residues. Germline V lookup: CDR1 MNHNS, CDR2 SASEGT.

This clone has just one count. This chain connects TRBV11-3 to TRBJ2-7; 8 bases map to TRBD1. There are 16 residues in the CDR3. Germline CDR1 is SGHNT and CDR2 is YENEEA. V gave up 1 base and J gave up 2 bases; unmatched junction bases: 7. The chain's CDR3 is CASSLGRAGGAYEQYF. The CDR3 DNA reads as TGTGCCAGCAGCTTAGGACGCGCAGGGGGCGCCTACGAGCAGTACTTC.

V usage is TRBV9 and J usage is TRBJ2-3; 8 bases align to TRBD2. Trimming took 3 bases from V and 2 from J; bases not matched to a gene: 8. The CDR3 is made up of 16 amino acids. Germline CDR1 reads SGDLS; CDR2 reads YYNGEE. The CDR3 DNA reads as TGTGCCAGCAGCGAAAGGGGTAGCGGGATCACAGATACGCAGTATTTT. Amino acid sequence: CASSERGSGITDTQYF.

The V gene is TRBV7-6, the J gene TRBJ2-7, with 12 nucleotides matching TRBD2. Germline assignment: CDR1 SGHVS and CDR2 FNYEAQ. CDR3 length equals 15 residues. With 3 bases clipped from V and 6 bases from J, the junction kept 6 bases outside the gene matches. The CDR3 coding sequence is TGTGCCAGCAGCTTCTCGACTAGCGGGAGTACCGAGCAGTACTTC. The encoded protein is CASSFSTSGSTEQYF.

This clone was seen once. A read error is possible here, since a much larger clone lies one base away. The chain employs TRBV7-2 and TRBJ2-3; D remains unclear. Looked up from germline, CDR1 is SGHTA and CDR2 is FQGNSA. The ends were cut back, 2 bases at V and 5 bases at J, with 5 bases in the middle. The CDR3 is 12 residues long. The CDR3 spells CASSLTVDTQYF. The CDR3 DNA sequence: TGTGCCAGCAGCTTAACTGTAGATACGCAGTATTTT.

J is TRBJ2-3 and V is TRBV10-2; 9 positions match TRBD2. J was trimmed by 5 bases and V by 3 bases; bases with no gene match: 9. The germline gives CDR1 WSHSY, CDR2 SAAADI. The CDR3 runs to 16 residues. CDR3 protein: CASSDPSGIGIDTQYF. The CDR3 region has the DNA TGCGCCAGCAGTGATCCTAGCGGGATCGGAATAGATACGCAGTATTTT.

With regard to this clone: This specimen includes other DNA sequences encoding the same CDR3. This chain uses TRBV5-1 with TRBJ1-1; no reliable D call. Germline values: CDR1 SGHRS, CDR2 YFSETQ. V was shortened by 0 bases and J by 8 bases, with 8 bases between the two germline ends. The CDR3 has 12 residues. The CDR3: CASSLVGGEAFF. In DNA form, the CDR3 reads TGCGCCAGCAGCTTGGTGGGCGGGGAAGCTTTCTTT.

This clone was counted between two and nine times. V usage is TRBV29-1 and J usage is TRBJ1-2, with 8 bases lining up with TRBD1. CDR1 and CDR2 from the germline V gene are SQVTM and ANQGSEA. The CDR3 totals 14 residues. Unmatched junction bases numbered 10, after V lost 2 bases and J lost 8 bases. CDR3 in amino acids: CSVELIQGARGYTF. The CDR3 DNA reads TGCAGCGTTGAACTTATCCAGGGGGCGCGGGGCTACACCTTC.

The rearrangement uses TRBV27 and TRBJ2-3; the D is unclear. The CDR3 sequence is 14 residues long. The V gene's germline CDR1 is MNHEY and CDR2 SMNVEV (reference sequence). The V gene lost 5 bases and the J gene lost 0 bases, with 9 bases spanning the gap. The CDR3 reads CASSRVWSTDTQYF. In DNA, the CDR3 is TGTGCCAGCAGTCGAGTGTGGAGCACAGATACGCAGTATTTT.

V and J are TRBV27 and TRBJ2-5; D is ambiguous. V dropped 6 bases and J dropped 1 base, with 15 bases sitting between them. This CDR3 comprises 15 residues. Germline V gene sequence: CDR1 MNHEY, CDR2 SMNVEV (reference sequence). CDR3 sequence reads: CASSPVGRIQETQYF. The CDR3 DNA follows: TGTGCCAGCAGCCCAGTAGGAAGAATCCAAGAGACCCAGTACTTC.

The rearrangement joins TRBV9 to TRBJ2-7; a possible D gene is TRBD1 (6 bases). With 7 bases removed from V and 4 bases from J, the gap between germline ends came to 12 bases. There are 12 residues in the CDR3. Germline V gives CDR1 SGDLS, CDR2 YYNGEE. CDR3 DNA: TGTGCCAGCGGGGACATACATTACGAGCAGTACTTC. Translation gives CASGDIHYEQYF.

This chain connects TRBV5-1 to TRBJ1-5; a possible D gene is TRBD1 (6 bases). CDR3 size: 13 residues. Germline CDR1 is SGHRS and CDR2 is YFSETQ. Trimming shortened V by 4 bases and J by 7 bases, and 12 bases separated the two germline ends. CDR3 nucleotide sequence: TGCGCCAGCAGCGACGACGGGGGCCAGCCCCAGCATTTT. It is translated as CASSDDGGQPQHF. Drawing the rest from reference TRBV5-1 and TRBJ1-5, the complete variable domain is KAGVTQTPRYLIKTRGQQVTLSCSPISGHRSVSWYQQTPGQGLQFLFEYFSETQRNKGNFPGRFSGRQFSNSRSEMNVSTLELGDSALYLCASSDDGGQPQHFGDGTRLSIL.

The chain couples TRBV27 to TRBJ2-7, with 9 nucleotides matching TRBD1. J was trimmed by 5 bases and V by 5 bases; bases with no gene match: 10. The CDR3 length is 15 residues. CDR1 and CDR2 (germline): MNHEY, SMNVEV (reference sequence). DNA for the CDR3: TGTGCCAGCAGTACACCGGGACAGGGCATCCACGAGCAGTACTTC. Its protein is CASSTPGQGIHEQYF.

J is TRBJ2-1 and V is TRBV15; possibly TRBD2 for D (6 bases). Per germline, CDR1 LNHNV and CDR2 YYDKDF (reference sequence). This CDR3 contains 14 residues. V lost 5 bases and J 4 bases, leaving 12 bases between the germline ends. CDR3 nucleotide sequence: TGTGCCACCAGCGTGCGGACTACGTACAATGAGCAGTTCTTC. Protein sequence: CATSVRTTYNEQFF.

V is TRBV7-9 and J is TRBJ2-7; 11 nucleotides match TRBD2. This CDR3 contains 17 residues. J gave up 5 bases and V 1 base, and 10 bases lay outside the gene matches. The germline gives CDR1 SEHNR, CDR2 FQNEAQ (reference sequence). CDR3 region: CASSLVVLAGGRHEQYF. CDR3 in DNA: TGTGCCAGCAGCTTAGTTGTTTTAGCGGGAGGGCGACACGAGCAGTACTTC.

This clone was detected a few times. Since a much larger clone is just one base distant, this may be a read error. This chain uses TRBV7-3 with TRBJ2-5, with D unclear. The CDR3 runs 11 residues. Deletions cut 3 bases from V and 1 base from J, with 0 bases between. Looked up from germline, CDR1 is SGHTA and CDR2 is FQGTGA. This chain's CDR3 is CASSFQETQYF. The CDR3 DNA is TGTGCCAGCAGCTTCCAAGAGACCCAGTACTTC.

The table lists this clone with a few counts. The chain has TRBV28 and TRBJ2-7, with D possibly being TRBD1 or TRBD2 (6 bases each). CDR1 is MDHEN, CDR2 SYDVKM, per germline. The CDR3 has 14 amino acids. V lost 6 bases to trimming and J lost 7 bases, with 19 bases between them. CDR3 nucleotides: TGTGCCAGCAGGACCACTTTCCTAGGGGGGGAGCAGTACTTC. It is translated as CASRTTFLGGEQYF.

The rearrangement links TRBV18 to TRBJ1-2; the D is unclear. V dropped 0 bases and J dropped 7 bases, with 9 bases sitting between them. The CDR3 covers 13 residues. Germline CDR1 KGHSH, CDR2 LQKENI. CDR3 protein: CASSPPEMGGYTF. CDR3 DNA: TGTGCCAGCTCACCACCGGAAATGGGTGGCTACACCTTC.

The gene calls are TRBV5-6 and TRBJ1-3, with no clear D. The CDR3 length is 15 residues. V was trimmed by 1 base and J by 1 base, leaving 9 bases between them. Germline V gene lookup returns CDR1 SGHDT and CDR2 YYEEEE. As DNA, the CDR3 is TGTGCCAGCAGCTTGATAGGGATTTCTGGAAACACCATATATTTT. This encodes CASSLIGISGNTIYF.

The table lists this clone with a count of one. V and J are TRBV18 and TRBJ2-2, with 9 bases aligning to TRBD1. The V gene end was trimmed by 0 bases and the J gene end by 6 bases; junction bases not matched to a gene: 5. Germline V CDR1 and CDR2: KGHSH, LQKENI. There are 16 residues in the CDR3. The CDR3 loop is CASSPPNRGPAGELFF. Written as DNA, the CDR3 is TGTGCCAGCTCACCACCGAACAGGGGGCCGGCCGGGGAGCTGTTTTTT. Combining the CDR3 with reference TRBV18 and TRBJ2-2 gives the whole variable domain NAGVMQNPRHLVRRRGQEARLRCSPMKGHSHVYWYRQLPEEGLKFMVYLQKENIIDESGMPKERFSAEFPKEGPSILRIQQVVRGDSAAYFCASSPPNRGPAGELFFGEGSRLTVL.

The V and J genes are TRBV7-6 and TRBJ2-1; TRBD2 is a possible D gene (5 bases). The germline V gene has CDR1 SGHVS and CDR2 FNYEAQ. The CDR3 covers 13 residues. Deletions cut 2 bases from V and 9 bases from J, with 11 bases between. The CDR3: CASSLRGGSEQFF. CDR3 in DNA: TGTGCCAGCAGCTTACGCGGCGGGTCTGAGCAGTTCTTC.